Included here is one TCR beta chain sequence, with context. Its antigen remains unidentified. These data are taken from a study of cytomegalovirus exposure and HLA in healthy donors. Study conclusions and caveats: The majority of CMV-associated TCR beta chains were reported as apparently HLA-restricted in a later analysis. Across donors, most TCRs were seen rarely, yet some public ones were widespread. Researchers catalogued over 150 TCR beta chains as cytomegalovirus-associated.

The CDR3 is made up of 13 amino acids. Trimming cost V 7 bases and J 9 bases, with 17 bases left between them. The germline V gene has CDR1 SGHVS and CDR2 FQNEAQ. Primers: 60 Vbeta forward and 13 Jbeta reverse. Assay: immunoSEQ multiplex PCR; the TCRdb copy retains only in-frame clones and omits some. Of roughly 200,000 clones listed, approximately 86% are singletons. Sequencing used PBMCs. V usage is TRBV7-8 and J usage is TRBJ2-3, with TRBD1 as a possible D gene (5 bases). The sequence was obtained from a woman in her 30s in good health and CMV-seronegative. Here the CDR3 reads CASTGIFRATQYF. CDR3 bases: TGTGCCAGCACAGGAATCTTCAGGGCGACGCAGTATTTT.